This T cell receptor (beta chain) was documented in a study of blood T cell repertoires in COVID-19. The wider study: PBMCs, B-cell-depleted T cells, or T cells were the source of the cDNA or gDNA that made up the material.

The CDR3 runs to 12 residues. Germline V CDR1 and CDR2: SQVTM, ANQGSEA. V lost 7 bases, J lost 6 bases, and 15 bases lay in between. Cohorts were determined from participant-reported clinical history. Generated by immunoSEQ multiplex PCR, the TCRdb table keeps only in-frame clones and is missing some. The repertoire includes 150,000 to 200,000 clones, more than 65% of them detected once, and roughly 11% sits in the top ten. The chain has TRBV29-1 and TRBJ2-5; D possibly corresponds to TRBD2 (5 bases). The sample consisted of PBMCs or T cells enriched from blood (not recorded which). This receptor was identified in a man in his fifties or sixties who had recovered from COVID-19. The CDR3 reads CSAEGDTQTQYF. The DNA of the CDR3 is TGCAGCGCCGAGGGTGACACTCAGACCCAGTACTTC. Full variable domain (remainder filled in from reference TRBV29-1 and TRBJ2-5): SAVISQKPSRDICQRGTSLTIQCQVDSQVTMMFWYRQQPGQSLTLIATANQGSEATYESGFVIDKFPISRPNLTFSTLTVSNMSPEDSSIYLCSAEGDTQTQYFGPGTRLLVL.